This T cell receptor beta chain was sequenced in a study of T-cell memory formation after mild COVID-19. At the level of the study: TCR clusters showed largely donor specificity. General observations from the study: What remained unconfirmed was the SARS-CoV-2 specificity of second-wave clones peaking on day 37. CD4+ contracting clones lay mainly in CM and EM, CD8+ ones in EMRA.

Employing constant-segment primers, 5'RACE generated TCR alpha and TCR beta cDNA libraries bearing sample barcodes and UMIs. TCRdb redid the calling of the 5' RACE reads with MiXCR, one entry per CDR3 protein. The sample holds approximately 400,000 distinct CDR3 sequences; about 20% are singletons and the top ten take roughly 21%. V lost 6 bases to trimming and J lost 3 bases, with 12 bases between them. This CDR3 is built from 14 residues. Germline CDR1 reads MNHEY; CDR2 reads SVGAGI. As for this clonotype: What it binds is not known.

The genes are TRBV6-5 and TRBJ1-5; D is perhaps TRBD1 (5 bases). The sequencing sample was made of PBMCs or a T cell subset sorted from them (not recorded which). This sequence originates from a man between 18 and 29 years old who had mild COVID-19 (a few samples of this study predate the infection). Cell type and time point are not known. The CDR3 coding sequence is TGTGCCAGCAGCACCACAGGTCCCAATCAGCCCCAGCATTTT. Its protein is CASSTTGPNQPQHF.